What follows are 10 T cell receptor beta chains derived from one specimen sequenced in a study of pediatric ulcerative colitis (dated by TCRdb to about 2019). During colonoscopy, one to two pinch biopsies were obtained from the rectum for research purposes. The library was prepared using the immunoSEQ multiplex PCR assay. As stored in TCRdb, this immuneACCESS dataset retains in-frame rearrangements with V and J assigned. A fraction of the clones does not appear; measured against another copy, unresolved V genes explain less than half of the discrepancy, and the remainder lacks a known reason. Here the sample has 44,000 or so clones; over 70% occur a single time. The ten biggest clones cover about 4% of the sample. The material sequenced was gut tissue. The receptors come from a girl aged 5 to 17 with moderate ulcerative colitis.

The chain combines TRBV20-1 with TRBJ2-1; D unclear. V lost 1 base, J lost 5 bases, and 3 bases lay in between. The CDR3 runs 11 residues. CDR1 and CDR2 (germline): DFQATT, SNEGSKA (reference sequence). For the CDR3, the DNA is TGCAGTGCTAGAGCCCACAATGAGCAGTTCTTC. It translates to CSARAHNEQFF.

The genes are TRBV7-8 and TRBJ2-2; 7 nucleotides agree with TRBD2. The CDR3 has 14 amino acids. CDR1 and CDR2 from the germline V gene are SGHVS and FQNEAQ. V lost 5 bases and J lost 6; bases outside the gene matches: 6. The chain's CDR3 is CASSPGRASGELFF. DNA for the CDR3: TGTGCCAGCAGCCCGGGGAGGGCTTCCGGGGAGCTGTTTTTT. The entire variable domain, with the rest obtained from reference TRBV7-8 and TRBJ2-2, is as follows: GAGVSQSPRYKVAKRGQDVALRCDPISGHVSLFWYQQALGQGPEFLTYFQNEAQLDKSGLPSDRFFAERPEGSVSTLKIQRTQQEDSAVYLCASSPGRASGELFFGEGSRLTVL.

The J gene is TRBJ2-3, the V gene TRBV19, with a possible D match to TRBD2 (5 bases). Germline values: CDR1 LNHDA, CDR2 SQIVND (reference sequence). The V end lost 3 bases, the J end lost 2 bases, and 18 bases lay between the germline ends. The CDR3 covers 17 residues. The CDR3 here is CASSMGLRRWDTDTQYF. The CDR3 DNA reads TGTGCCAGTAGTATGGGTCTTCGGAGGTGGGACACAGATACGCAGTATTTT.

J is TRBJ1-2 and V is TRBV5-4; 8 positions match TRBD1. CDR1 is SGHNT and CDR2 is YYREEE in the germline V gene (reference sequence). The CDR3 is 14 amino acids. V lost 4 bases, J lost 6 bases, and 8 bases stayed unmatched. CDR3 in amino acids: CASSPGQVVHGYTF. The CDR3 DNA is TGTGCCAGCAGCCCGGGACAGGTAGTCCATGGCTACACCTTC.

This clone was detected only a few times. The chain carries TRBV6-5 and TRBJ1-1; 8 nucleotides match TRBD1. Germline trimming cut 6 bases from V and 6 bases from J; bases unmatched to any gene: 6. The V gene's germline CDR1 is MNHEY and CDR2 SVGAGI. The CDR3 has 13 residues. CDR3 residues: CASSLTGGSEAFF. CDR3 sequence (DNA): TGTGCCAGCAGCCTCACAGGGGGATCTGAAGCTTTCTTT.

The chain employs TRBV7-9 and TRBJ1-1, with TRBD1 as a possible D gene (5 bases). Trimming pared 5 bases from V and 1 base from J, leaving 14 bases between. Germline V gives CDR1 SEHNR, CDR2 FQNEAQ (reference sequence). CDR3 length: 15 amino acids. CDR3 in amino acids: CASSVGFTGNTEAFF. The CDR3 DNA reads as TGTGCCAGCAGCGTGGGATTTACAGGGAACACTGAAGCTTTCTTT.

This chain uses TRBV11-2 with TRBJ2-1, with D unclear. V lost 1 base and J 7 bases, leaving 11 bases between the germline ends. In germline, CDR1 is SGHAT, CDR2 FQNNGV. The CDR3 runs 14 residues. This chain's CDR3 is CASSLALMENEQFF. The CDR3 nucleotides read TGTGCCAGCAGCTTAGCCCTCATGGAGAATGAGCAGTTCTTC.

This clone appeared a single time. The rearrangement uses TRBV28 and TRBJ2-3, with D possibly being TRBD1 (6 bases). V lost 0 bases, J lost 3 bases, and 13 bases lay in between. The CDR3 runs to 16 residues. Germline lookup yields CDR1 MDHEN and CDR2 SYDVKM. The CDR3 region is CASSLWFGQGTDTQYF. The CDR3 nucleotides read TGTGCCAGCAGTTTATGGTTTGGGCAGGGGACAGATACGCAGTATTTT.

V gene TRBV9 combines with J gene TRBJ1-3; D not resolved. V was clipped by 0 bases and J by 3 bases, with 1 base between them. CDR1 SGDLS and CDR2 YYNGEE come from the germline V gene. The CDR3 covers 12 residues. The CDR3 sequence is CASSVGGNTIYF. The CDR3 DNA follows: TGTGCCAGCAGCGTAGGTGGAAACACCATATATTTT. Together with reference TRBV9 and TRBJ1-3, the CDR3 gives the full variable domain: DSGVTQTPKHLITATGQRVTLRCSPRSGDLSVYWYQQSLDQGLQFLIQYYNGEERAKGNILERFSAQQFPDLHSELNLSSLELGDSALYFCASSVGGNTIYFGEGSWLTVV.

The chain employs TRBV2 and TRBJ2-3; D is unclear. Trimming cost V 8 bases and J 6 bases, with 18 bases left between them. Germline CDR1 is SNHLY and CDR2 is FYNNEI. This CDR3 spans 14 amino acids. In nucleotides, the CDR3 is TGTGCCAGCGGACGGGCCACCAGGATGGATACGCAGTATTTT. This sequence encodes CASGRATRMDTQYF.